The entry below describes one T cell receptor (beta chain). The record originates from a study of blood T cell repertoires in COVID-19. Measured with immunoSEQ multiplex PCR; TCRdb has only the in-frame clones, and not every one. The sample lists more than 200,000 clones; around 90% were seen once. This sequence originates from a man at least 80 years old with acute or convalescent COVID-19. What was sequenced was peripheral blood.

The CDR3, as DNA: TGTGCCAGCAGCCTCACGACGACGAGGGATGGCTACACCTTC. This codes for CASSLTTTRDGYTF. This sequence joins TRBV7-2 and TRBJ1-2, with D uncertain. CDR3 size: 14 residues. Trimming cost V 5 bases and J 6 bases, with 16 bases left between them. Per germline, CDR1 SGHTA and CDR2 FQGNSA.